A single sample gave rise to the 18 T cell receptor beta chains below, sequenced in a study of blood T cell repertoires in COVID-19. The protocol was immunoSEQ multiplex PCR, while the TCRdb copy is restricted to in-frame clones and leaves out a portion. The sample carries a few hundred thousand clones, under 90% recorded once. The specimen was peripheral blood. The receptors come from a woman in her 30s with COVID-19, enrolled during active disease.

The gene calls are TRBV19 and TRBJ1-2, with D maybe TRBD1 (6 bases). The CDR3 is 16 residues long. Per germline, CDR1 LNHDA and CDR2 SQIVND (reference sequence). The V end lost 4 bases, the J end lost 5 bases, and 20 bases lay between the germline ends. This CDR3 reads CASSTHPGQQGYGYTF. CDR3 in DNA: TGTGCCAGTAGTACCCACCCCGGACAGCAGGGGTATGGCTACACCTTC. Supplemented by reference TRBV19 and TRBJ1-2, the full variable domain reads DGGITQSPKYLFRKEGQNVTLSCEQNLNHDAMYWYRQDPGQGLRLIYYSQIVNDFQKGDIAEGYSVSREKKESFPLTVTSAQKNPTAFYLCASSTHPGQQGYGYTFGSGTRLTVV.

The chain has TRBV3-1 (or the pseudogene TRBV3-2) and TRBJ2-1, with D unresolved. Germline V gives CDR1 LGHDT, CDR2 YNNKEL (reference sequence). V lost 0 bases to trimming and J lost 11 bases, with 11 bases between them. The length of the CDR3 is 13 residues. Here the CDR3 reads CASSQEALSQQFF. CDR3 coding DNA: TGTGCCAGCAGCCAAGAAGCCTTGTCCCAGCAGTTCTTC.

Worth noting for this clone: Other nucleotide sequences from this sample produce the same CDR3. The CDR3 spells CASSFSGNTEAFF. In nucleotides, the CDR3 is TGTGCCAGCAGTTTTTCGGGGAACACTGAAGCTTTCTTT. J is TRBJ1-1 and V is TRBV27; no firm D call. The length of the CDR3 is 13 residues. V dropped 3 bases and J dropped 1 base, with 6 bases sitting between them. CDR1 is MNHEY and CDR2 is SMNVEV in the germline V gene (reference sequence).

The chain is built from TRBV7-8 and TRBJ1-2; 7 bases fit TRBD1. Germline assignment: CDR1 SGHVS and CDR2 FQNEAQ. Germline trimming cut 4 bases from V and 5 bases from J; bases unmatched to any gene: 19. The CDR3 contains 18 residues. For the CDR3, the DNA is TGTGCCAGCAGCTCAGGGGGACAGTCAAACGTCCGGAATTATGGCTACACCTTC. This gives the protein CASSSGGQSNVRNYGYTF.

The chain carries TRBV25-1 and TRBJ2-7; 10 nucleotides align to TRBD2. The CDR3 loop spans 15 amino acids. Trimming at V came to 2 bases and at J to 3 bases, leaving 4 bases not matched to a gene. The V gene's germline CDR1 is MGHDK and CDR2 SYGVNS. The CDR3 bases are TGTGCCAGCAGTGAAGGGGCTAGCGGGGGCTACGAGCAGTACTTC. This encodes CASSEGASGGYEQYF.

In DNA, the CDR3 is TGTGCCAGCAGTTCCACAGGGGGCGGAACTGAAGCTTTCTTT. Encoded protein: CASSSTGGGTEAFF. This chain connects TRBV6-5 to TRBJ1-1, with 9 bases that match TRBD1. In germline, CDR1 is MNHEY, CDR2 SVGAGI. The CDR3 sequence is 14 residues long. V shed 4 bases, J shed 5 bases, and the junction held 5 bases outside the gene matches.

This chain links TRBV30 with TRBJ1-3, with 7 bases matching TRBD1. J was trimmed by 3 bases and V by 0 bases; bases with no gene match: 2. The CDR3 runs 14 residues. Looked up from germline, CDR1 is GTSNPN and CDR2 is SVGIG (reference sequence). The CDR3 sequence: CAWSVTGFGNTIYF. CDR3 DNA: TGTGCCTGGAGTGTGACAGGGTTTGGAAACACCATATATTTT.

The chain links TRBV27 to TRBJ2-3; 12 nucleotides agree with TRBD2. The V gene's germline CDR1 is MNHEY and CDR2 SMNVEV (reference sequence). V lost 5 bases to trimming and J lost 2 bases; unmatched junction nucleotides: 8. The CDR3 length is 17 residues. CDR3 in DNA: TGTGCCAGCAGTGCCTTGACTAGCGGGAGAGTCACAGATACGCAGTATTTT. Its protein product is CASSALTSGRVTDTQYF.

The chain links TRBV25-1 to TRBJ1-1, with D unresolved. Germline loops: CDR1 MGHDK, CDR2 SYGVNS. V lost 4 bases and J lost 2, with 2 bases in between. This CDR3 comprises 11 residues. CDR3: CASSANTEAFF. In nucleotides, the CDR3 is TGTGCCAGCAGTGCAAACACTGAAGCTTTCTTT.

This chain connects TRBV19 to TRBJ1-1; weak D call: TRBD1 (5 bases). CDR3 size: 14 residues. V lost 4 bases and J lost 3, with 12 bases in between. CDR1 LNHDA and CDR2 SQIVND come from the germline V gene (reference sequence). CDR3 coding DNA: TGTGCCAGTAGTACACGACAGCGAGACACTGAAGCTTTCTTT. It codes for CASSTRQRDTEAFF.

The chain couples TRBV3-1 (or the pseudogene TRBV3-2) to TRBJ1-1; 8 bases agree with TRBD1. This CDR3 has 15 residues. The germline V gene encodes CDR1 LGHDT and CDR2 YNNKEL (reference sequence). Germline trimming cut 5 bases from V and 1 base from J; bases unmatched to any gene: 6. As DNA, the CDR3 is TGTGCCAGCAGCGGATGGACAGGGAAGAACACTGAAGCTTTCTTT. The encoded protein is CASSGWTGKNTEAFF.

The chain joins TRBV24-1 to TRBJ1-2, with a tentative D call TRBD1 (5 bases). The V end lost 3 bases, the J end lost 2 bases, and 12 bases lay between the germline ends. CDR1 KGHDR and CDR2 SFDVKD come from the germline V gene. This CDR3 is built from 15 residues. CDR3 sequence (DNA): TGTGCCACCAGTGATAGTGCAGGGCGGAACTATGGCTACACCTTC. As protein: CATSDSAGRNYGYTF.

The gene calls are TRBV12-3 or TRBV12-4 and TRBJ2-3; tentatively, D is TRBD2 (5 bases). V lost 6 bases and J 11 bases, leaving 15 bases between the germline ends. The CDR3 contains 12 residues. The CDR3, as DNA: TGTGCCAGCAGGGGCCTCGGAGAGGGGCAGTATTTT. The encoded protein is CASRGLGEGQYF.

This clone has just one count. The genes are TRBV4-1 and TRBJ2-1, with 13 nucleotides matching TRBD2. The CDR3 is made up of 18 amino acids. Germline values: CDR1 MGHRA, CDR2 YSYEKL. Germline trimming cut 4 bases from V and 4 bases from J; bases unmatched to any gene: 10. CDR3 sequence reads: CASSLTSGRAGGYNEQFF. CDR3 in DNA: TGCGCCAGCAGCCTTACTAGCGGGAGGGCCGGTGGGTACAATGAGCAGTTCTTC.

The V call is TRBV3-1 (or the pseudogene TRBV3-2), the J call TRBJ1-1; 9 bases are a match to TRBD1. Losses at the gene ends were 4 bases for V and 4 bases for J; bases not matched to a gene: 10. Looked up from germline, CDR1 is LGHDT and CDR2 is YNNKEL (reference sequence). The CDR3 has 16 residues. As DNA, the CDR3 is TGTGCCAGCAGCCCAAACAGGGGGCAAAGGGTCACTGAAGCTTTCTTT. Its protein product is CASSPNRGQRVTEAFF.

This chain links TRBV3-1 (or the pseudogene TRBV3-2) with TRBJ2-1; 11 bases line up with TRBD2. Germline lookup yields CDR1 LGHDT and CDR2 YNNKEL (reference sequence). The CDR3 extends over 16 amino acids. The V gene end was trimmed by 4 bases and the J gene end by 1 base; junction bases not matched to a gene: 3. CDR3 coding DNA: TGTGCCAGCAGCCCCACTAGCGGGAGTTCCTACAATGAGCAGTTCTTC. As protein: CASSPTSGSSYNEQFF.

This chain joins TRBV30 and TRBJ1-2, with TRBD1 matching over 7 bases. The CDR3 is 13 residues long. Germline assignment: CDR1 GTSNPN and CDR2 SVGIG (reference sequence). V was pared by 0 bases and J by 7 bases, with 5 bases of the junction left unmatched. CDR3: CAWSVGDRSGYTF. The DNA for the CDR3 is TGTGCCTGGAGTGTAGGGGACAGAAGTGGCTACACCTTC.

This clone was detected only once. This chain's CDR3 is CASSLPNVWSSYNEQFF. For the CDR3, the DNA is TGTGCCAGCAGTTTACCCAACGTATGGAGCTCCTACAATGAGCAGTTCTTC. This chain uses TRBV28 with TRBJ2-1; D remains unclear. The CDR3 sequence is 17 residues long. Germline-derived CDR1 and CDR2 are MDHEN and SYDVKM. Trimming shortened V by 2 bases and J by 0 bases, and 14 bases separated the two germline ends. Full variable domain (rest looked up from reference TRBV28 and TRBJ2-1): DVKVTQSSRYLVKRTGEKVFLECVQDMDHENMFWYRQDPGLGLRLIYFSYDVKMKEKGDIPEGYSVSREKKERFSLILESASTNQTSMYLCASSLPNVWSSYNEQFFGPGTRLTVL.